The 5 T cell receptor beta chains reported below all come from one sample, sequenced in a study of blood T cell repertoires in COVID-19 (dated by TCRdb to 2018 to 2021). The library was prepared using the immunoSEQ multiplex PCR assay. TCRdb limited this immuneACCESS table to in-frame rearrangements with V and J called. A share of clones is missing; checked studies link under half to unresolved V genes, and the rest is unexplained. The sample includes 250,000 to 350,000 clones, with around 90% observed a single time. About 1.7% of the sample goes to the ten largest clones. Source material: PBMCs or T cells enriched from blood (not recorded which). These receptors all come from a young woman with acute COVID-19.

The chain has TRBV9 and TRBJ1-1; 8 bases match TRBD1. CDR3 size: 16 residues. After removal of 4 bases from V and 3 bases from J, the junction contained 11 bases not matched to a gene. CDR1 and CDR2 from the germline V gene are SGDLS and YYNGEE. In DNA form, the CDR3 reads TGTGCCAGCAGCCCTCTCCTCACAGGGGGAGACACTGAAGCTTTCTTT. This sequence encodes CASSPLLTGGDTEAFF.

In this sample, this clone turned up a few times. This rearrangement joins TRBV2 to TRBJ2-2, with TRBD1 matching over 9 bases. V was pared by 6 bases and J by 1 base, with 12 bases of the junction left unmatched. The CDR3 sequence is 18 residues long. Germline V gene data show CDR1 as SNHLY and CDR2 as FYNNEI. The CDR3 region has the DNA TGTGCCAGCAGCAATACCCGGACAGGGGACCTGAACACCGGGGAGCTGTTTTTT. Residues: CASSNTRTGDLNTGELFF.

V is TRBV4-2 and J is TRBJ2-1; 10 bases are a match to TRBD2. After removal of 3 bases from V and 5 bases from J, the junction contained 4 bases not matched to a gene. The CDR3 consists of 15 residues. From germline, CDR1 is LGHNA and CDR2 YNFKEQ. The CDR3: CASSQILAGNNEQFF. As DNA, the CDR3 is TGTGCCAGCAGCCAGATACTAGCGGGAAACAATGAGCAGTTCTTC.

This chain connects TRBV12-3 or TRBV12-4 to TRBJ1-1; 8 bases are a match to TRBD1. Germline trimming cut 4 bases from V and 3 bases from J; bases unmatched to any gene: 1. CDR3 length: 13 residues. CDR3 nucleotide sequence: TGTGCCAGCAGTTACAGGGGGGACACTGAAGCTTTCTTT. Protein product: CASSYRGDTEAFF.

CDR3 coding DNA: TGTGCCAGCAGTTTTATTGCCACGGGATACGAGCAGTACTTC. It encodes CASSFIATGYEQYF. V is TRBV27 and J is TRBJ2-7, with D perhaps matching TRBD2 (5 bases). The CDR3 runs to 14 residues. Germline V gene data show CDR1 as MNHEY and CDR2 as SMNVEV (reference sequence). V gave up 3 bases and J gave up 4 bases, with 13 bases separating them.